Listed below are T cell receptor beta chains from one sample, sequenced in a study of early T cells in non-severe SARS-CoV-2 infection. TCRdb re-analysed the 5' RACE reads in MiXCR, keeping a single row per CDR3 protein. The sample shows roughly 47,000 distinct CDR3 sequences, 5.5% to 6.5% of them seen only once. The material sequenced was whole blood, taken at baseline. The receptors shown here come from an adult who was a healthcare worker with PCR-confirmed SARS-CoV-2 infection or an uninfected control (not recorded which). CDR3s include the opening cysteine and the closing phenylalanine or tryptophan. A D gene is named only where the DNA matches it firmly.

v_gene	j_gene	d_gene	CDR3aa
TRBV7-8	TRBJ2-7	NA	CASSFSVSPGGYF
TRBV5-1	TRBJ1-1	NA	CASTLGRHTEAFF
TRBV2	TRBJ2-5	NA	CASSEHETQYF
TRBV7-2	TRBJ1-3	NA	CASSLVFGGSGNTIYF
TRBV7-2	TRBJ1-1	NA	CASSQQGNTEAFF
TRBV29-1	TRBJ1-2	TRBD1	CSVGQGAGYTF
TRBV6-2/TRBV6-3	TRBJ2-5	NA	CASSYSSNKETQYF
TRBV7-9	TRBJ2-5	NA	CASSFGWETQYF
TRBV10-3	TRBJ1-2	NA	CAISGAGTEGYTF
TRBV11-3	TRBJ2-7	TRBD1	CASSSLDRGYEQYF
TRBV3-1	TRBJ1-1	NA	CASSQVEGRGAFF
TRBV18	TRBJ2-7	NA	CASSPTSRYEQYF
TRBV18	TRBJ2-7	NA	CASSPSGVTYQEQYF
TRBV6-2/TRBV6-3	TRBJ1-2	NA	CATTEGGGYTF
TRBV28	TRBJ1-5	TRBD1	CASRRGTGAAKVPNQPQHF
TRBV6-2/TRBV6-3	TRBJ2-5	TRBD2	CASSYSGLAALKETQYF